These 27 T cell receptor beta chains originate from one sample sequenced in a study of PD-1 blockade in mismatch repair-deficient tumors. The repertoire was sequenced with immunoSEQ multiplex PCR; TCRdb's copy has only in-frame clones and lacks some. Of tens of thousands of clones listed, 81% are singletons. The sample was peripheral blood, taken 12 weeks after starting pembrolizumab. The source of these receptors is an adult with mismatch repair-deficient cancer.

The rearrangement links TRBV6-5 to TRBJ2-7; the D gene is possibly TRBD2 (6 bases). Germline CDR1 is MNHEY and CDR2 is SVGAGI. V dropped 0 bases and J dropped 2 bases, with 8 bases sitting between them. The CDR3 consists of 14 residues. The CDR3 nucleotides read TGTGCCAGCAGTTACTCGGGGGGACCCTACGAGCAGTACTTC. It is translated as CASSYSGGPYEQYF.

The chain employs TRBV28 and TRBJ1-4; D gene unclear. V lost 2 bases and J 4 bases, leaving 14 bases between the germline ends. The CDR3 spans 16 residues. Per the germline V gene, CDR1 is MDHEN and CDR2 is SYDVKM. The CDR3 bases are TGTGCCAGCAGTTTACCCCTCGGGCGCGGTAATGAAAAACTGTTTTTT. Protein product: CASSLPLGRGNEKLFF.

The chain carries TRBV5-4 and TRBJ1-2, with D possibly being TRBD1 (6 bases). Germline V gene lookup returns CDR1 SGHNT and CDR2 YYREEE (reference sequence). This CDR3 has 14 residues. Trimming shortened V by 5 bases and J by 8 bases, and 19 bases separated the two germline ends. The CDR3, as DNA: TGTGCCAGCAGGCTTGCGGGACAAACAATCGGCTACACCTTC. This encodes CASRLAGQTIGYTF.

The rearrangement links TRBV6-5 to TRBJ1-5; 9 bases match TRBD1. Germline-derived CDR1 and CDR2 are MNHEY and SVGAGI. This CDR3 has 14 amino acids. V lost 6 bases, J lost 2 bases, and 2 bases stayed unmatched. The CDR3 DNA reads TGTGCCAGCAGGGACAGGGGCGGCAATCAGCCCCAGCATTTT. It specifies CASRDRGGNQPQHF.

The chain combines TRBV5-1 with TRBJ2-5; a possible D gene is TRBD2 (6 bases). The V end was cut by 0 bases, the J end by 5 bases, with 14 bases between. There are 15 residues in the CDR3. Germline V CDR1 and CDR2: SGHRS, YFSETQ. CDR3 in DNA: TGCGCCAGCAGCTTGGGGACTACCTCCGCCGAGACCCAGTACTTC. Translation: CASSLGTTSAETQYF. Looking up the rest from reference TRBV5-1 and TRBJ2-5 gives the full variable domain: KAGVTQTPRYLIKTRGQQVTLSCSPISGHRSVSWYQQTPGQGLQFLFEYFSETQRNKGNFPGRFSGRQFSNSRSEMNVSTLELGDSALYLCASSLGTTSAETQYFGPGTRLLVL.

The rearrangement links TRBV27 to TRBJ2-1; 11 bases align to TRBD2. V dropped 7 bases and J dropped 4; count of bases not matched to a gene: 3. The V gene's germline CDR1 is MNHEY and CDR2 SMNVEV (reference sequence). CDR3 length: 14 amino acids. CDR3 sequence: CASTGTSGYNEQFF. The CDR3 region has the DNA TGTGCCAGCACCGGGACTAGCGGTTACAATGAGCAGTTCTTC.

This clone was detected only once. The CDR3 region is CASSLGTGNSDTQYF. In DNA form, the CDR3 reads TGTGCCAGCAGCTTAGGGACAGGGAATTCAGATACGCAGTATTTT. The rearrangement links TRBV11-3 to TRBJ2-3, with 8 bases aligning to TRBD1. The germline V gene has CDR1 SGHNT and CDR2 YENEEA. The CDR3 sequence is 15 residues long. V was pared by 1 base and J by 4 bases, with 4 bases of the junction left unmatched.

This chain joins TRBV10-3 and TRBJ2-3, with 8 bases identical to TRBD2. V lost 2 bases to trimming and J lost 2 bases; unmatched junction nucleotides: 3. CDR1 and CDR2 from the germline V gene are ENHRY and SYGVKD. The CDR3 is 15 amino acids. CDR3 in DNA: TGTGCCATCAGTGAGACTAGCGGACTCACAGATACGCAGTATTTT. Protein: CAISETSGLTDTQYF.

The rearrangement uses TRBV11-1 and TRBJ2-1; 7 bases agree with TRBD1. CDR1 is SGHAT, CDR2 FQDESV, per germline (reference sequence). This CDR3 has 17 residues. With V trimmed by 1 base and J by 5 bases, 11 bases remained unmatched. Here the CDR3 reads CASSLDRGTENNNEQFF. CDR3 bases: TGTGCCAGCAGCTTAGATCGTGGGACAGAAAACAACAATGAGCAGTTCTTC.

V and J are TRBV6-5 and TRBJ2-3; D possibly corresponds to TRBD1 (6 bases). This CDR3 spans 14 amino acids. Germline values: CDR1 MNHEY, CDR2 SVGAGI. V shed 8 bases and J shed 0 bases, with 12 bases lying between them. CDR3 region: CASGFTGSTDTQYF. CDR3 DNA sequence: TGTGCCAGCGGGTTCACAGGGAGCACAGATACGCAGTATTTT.

The chain has TRBV12-5 and TRBJ1-4; D is uncertain. The CDR3 has 15 amino acids. V shed 0 bases and J shed 7 bases, with 12 bases lying between them. Germline values: CDR1 LGHNT, CDR2 FRNRAP. The DNA of the CDR3 is TGTGCTAGTGGTTTGGTTGGCGGGGTGGGTGAAAAACTGTTTTTT. It specifies CASGLVGGVGEKLFF.

This sequence joins TRBV10-3 and TRBJ2-7; TRBD1 matches at 7 bases. After removal of 2 bases from V and 5 bases from J, the junction contained 18 bases not matched to a gene. The CDR3 loop spans 18 amino acids. CDR1 ENHRY and CDR2 SYGVKD come from the germline V gene. The CDR3, as DNA: TGTGCCATCAGTGAGCAAGGACAGGCCACCGGGATGTTTGACGAGCAGTACTTC. This translates into CAISEQGQATGMFDEQYF.

The rearrangement joins TRBV5-1 to TRBJ2-2; D is unresolved. CDR3 length equals 16 residues. Trimming stripped 0 bases from V and 5 bases from J, with 14 bases between. Per the germline V gene, CDR1 is SGHRS and CDR2 is YFSETQ. As DNA, the CDR3 is TGCGCCAGCAGCTTGGGCCCGCTGTTTTGGACCGGGGAGCTGTTTTTT. Translated, it gives CASSLGPLFWTGELFF. Full variable domain (missing parts from reference TRBV5-1 and TRBJ2-2): KAGVTQTPRYLIKTRGQQVTLSCSPISGHRSVSWYQQTPGQGLQFLFEYFSETQRNKGNFPGRFSGRQFSNSRSEMNVSTLELGDSALYLCASSLGPLFWTGELFFGEGSRLTVL.

This clone was detected only a few times. The chain couples TRBV29-1 to TRBJ2-1; perhaps TRBD2 as D (5 bases). With 0 bases removed from V and 2 bases from J, the gap between germline ends came to 11 bases. This CDR3 spans 15 amino acids. CDR1 and CDR2 (germline): SQVTM, ANQGSEA. The CDR3 DNA reads TGCAGCGTTGAAGATCCGACCGGGACCTACAATGAGCAGTTCTTC. Protein sequence: CSVEDPTGTYNEQFF.

This CDR3 is CSVEDRGRYEQYF. The DNA of the CDR3 is TGCAGCGTTGAAGATCGAGGACGCTACGAGCAGTACTTC. The rearrangement joins TRBV29-1 to TRBJ2-7; D call uncertain. The CDR3 length is 13 residues. Germline CDR1 reads SQVTM; CDR2 reads ANQGSEA. With 0 bases removed from V and 3 bases from J, the gap between germline ends came to 9 bases.

The genes are TRBV11-3 and TRBJ2-2, with D unclear. The V gene lost 0 bases and the J gene lost 0 bases, with 14 bases spanning the gap. The germline V gene has CDR1 SGHNT and CDR2 YENEEA. CDR3 length: 18 residues. The CDR3 coding sequence is TGTGCCAGCAGCTTAGATACTTTGACACTCGCGAACACCGGGGAGCTGTTTTTT. As protein: CASSLDTLTLANTGELFF.

Concerning this clone itself: A read error may account for a junction end that differs from germline. The CDR3 sequence: CASSFFGRQNQGTQYF. The CDR3 DNA reads TGTGCCAGCAGCTTCTTCGGGAGACAAAACCAAGGGACCCAGTACTTC. The V and J genes are TRBV11-2 and TRBJ2-5, with a tentative D call TRBD2 (6 bases). This CDR3 has 16 residues. The V gene's germline CDR1 is SGHAT and CDR2 FQNNGV.

The chain couples TRBV2 to TRBJ2-6; 9 nucleotides line up with TRBD1. With V trimmed by 1 base and J by 4 bases, 8 bases remained unmatched. The CDR3 covers 18 residues. Germline V gene sequence: CDR1 SNHLY, CDR2 FYNNEI. DNA for the CDR3: TGTGCCAGCAGTGAAGGGGGACAGGGATCGGCCGGGGCCAACGTCCTGACTTTC. Amino acids: CASSEGGQGSAGANVLTF.

The chain has TRBV19 and TRBJ1-1; TRBD1 agrees at 8 bases. The germline V gene has CDR1 LNHDA and CDR2 SQIVND (reference sequence). This CDR3 has 14 residues. Losses at the gene ends were 5 bases for V and 5 bases for J; bases not matched to a gene: 7. Here the CDR3 DNA reads TGTGCCAGTAGTGCCCTACAGGGGGGGACTGAAGCTTTCTTT. Protein product: CASSALQGGTEAFF.

The chain couples TRBV2 to TRBJ1-2; TRBD1 aligns across 8 bases. The CDR3 contains 12 residues. V was clipped by 5 bases and J by 6 bases; unmatched bases: 2. The germline V gene encodes CDR1 SNHLY and CDR2 FYNNEI. CDR3 region: CASSTTGDGYTF. The CDR3 nucleotides read TGTGCCAGCAGTACGACAGGGGATGGCTACACCTTC.

The chain couples TRBV5-1 to TRBJ1-1; D is possibly TRBD1 (6 bases). The CDR3 length is 15 residues. Trimming took 0 bases from V and 7 from J, leaving 16 bases between them. Germline V gene data show CDR1 as SGHRS and CDR2 as YFSETQ. CDR3 in DNA: TGCGCCAGCAGCTTGGGGAGCAGGGAAGGGGGTGAAGCTTTCTTT. Translation gives CASSLGSREGGEAFF. The entire variable domain, with the rest obtained from reference TRBV5-1 and TRBJ1-1, is as follows: KAGVTQTPRYLIKTRGQQVTLSCSPISGHRSVSWYQQTPGQGLQFLFEYFSETQRNKGNFPGRFSGRQFSNSRSEMNVSTLELGDSALYLCASSLGSREGGEAFFGQGTRLTVV.

The chain carries TRBV27 and TRBJ2-2; 7 bases line up with TRBD1. Germline lookup yields CDR1 MNHEY and CDR2 SMNVEV (reference sequence). There are 15 residues in the CDR3. J gave up 6 bases and V 5 bases, and 9 bases lay outside the gene matches. The CDR3 nucleotides are TGTGCCAGCAGTGTTGACAGGGCAAATTCCGGGGAGCTGTTTTTT. Its translation: CASSVDRANSGELFF.

The rearrangement joins TRBV7-9 to TRBJ1-5; 7 positions agree with TRBD1. This CDR3 is 15 amino acids long. Trimming took 5 bases from V and 7 from J; bases not matched to a gene: 11. Germline V lookup: CDR1 SEHNR, CDR2 FQNEAQ (reference sequence). DNA for the CDR3: TGTGCCAGCAGCCAGGGGGGGGGCGCGTACCAGCCCCAGCATTTT. Translated: CASSQGGGAYQPQHF.

The genes are TRBV7-8 and TRBJ2-3; D might be TRBD1 or TRBD2, each matching 6 bases. Germline loops: CDR1 SGHVS, CDR2 FQNEAQ. V lost 0 bases and J lost 2, with 12 bases in between. The CDR3 sequence is 16 residues long. CDR3 protein: CASSLALGGITDTQYF. The CDR3, as DNA: TGTGCCAGCAGCTTAGCGCTAGGGGGGATCACAGATACGCAGTATTTT.

This sequence joins TRBV10-1 and TRBJ2-2; D is uncertain. This CDR3 has 15 amino acids. Between the trimmed V and J ends, which lost 6 bases and 0 bases, there was a span of 11 bases. Germline values: CDR1 WNHNN, CDR2 SYGVQD (reference sequence). CDR3 nucleotides: TGCGCCAGCAGGGCAGGAGCTGCGAACACCGGGGAGCTGTTTTTT. The encoded protein is CASRAGAANTGELFF.

The genes are TRBV30 and TRBJ2-2; TRBD1 matches 9 bases. Germline values: CDR1 GTSNPN, CDR2 SVGIG (reference sequence). The V gene end was trimmed by 3 bases and the J gene end by 5 bases; junction bases not matched to a gene: 1. The CDR3 consists of 13 residues. CDR3 residues: CAWRDRGTGELFF. CDR3 in DNA: TGTGCCTGGAGAGACAGGGGGACCGGGGAGCTGTTTTTT.

The chain combines TRBV2 with TRBJ2-5, with 7 bases matching TRBD2. Looked up from germline, CDR1 is SNHLY and CDR2 is FYNNEI. The CDR3 consists of 15 residues. The J segment lost 2 bases and the V segment lost 4 bases, leaving 7 bases of the junction unmatched. Written as DNA, the CDR3 is TGTGCCAGCAGTGGGAGCGGGGCGAAACAAGAGACCCAGTACTTC. Its translation: CASSGSGAKQETQYF. The whole variable domain, filled in from reference TRBV2 and TRBJ2-5, reads EPEVTQTPSHQVTQMGQEVILRCVPISNHLYFYWYRQILGQKVEFLVSFYNNEISEKSEIFDDQFSVERPDGSNFTLKIRSTKLEDSAMYFCASSGSGAKQETQYFGPGTRLLVL.